This T cell receptor (beta chain) was sequenced for a study of early T cells in non-severe SARS-CoV-2 infection. On the study more broadly: Sequencing was performed on bulk RNA from unsorted whole blood, leaving chains unpaired. Study findings and constraints: A preference for anti-spike CD8 responses marked VDJdb matching, which missed private and CD4 specificities.

cDNA molecules, individually, were tagged with unique molecular identifiers. TCRdb re-analysed the 5' RACE reads in MiXCR, keeping a single row per CDR3 protein. The table has tens of thousands of distinct CDR3 sequences, around 12% seen once. J was trimmed by 5 bases and V by 2 bases; bases with no gene match: 8. CDR3 size: 17 residues. Germline CDR1 reads KGHDR; CDR2 reads SFDVKD. A few counts support this clonotype. As yet, its antigen is unknown. Sequenced material: whole blood. The sequence derives from an adult who was a healthcare worker with PCR-confirmed SARS-CoV-2 infection or an uninfected control (not recorded which). The V and J genes are TRBV24-1 and TRBJ2-1; TRBD2 agrees at 10 bases. The CDR3: CATSDSDLAGVNNEQFF. CDR3 sequence (DNA): TGTGCCACCAGTGATTCAGACCTAGCGGGAGTTAACAATGAGCAGTTCTTC.